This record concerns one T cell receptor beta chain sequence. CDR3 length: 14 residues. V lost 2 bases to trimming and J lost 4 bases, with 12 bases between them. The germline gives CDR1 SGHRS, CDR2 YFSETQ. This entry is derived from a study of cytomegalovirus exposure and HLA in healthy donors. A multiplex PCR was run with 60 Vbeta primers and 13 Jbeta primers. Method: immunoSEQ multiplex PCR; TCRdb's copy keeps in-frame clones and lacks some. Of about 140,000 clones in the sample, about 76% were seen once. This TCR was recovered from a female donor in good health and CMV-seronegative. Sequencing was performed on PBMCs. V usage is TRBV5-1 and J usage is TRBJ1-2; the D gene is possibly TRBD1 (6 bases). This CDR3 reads CASSFDGQIYGYTF. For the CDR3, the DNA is TGCGCCAGCAGCTTTGACGGACAGATCTATGGCTACACCTTC.